Detailed here is one TCR beta chain. It lacks a known antigen. The sample holds no much larger clone one base away, and base qualities are not on file. The CDR3 regions of human TCRbeta chains were subjected to immunosequencing. The published analysis was carried out like this. TCRs in the repertoires were compared against a reference library of SARS-CoV-2-specific TCRs that had been generated with the MIRA antigen-specificity platform. Breadth meant the fraction of unique TCRs that were SARS-CoV-2-associated, whereas depth meant the fraction of total T cells that were SARS-CoV-2-associated. Using the MIRA data, each spike-specific TCR was mapped to the spike region that the TCR reacts to and placed in a CD4 or CD8 class. Log10-transformed breadth and depth values were compared by one-way ANOVA with Sidak's multiple comparisons tests. Entries here come from immuneACCESS through TCRdb and include only in-frame sequences with V and J called. Some clones fail to appear in such tables; in the studies checked, an unresolved V gene covers under half of the shortfall, and the cause of the remainder is unknown. From that table come the V and J calls and clone size; the DNA was used to work out D and trimming. This sample lists some 89,000 clones; 88% were detected once. Roughly 4.3% of the sample is taken by the ten largest.

These data are taken from a study of T cell responses to AZD1222 COVID-19 vaccine (dated by TCRdb to the early 2020s). For context, the study as a whole: A total of around 240 trial participants underwent TCR sequencing, of whom 207 received two doses of AZD1222 and about 25 received two doses of the MenACWY control vaccine. Enrollment into the trials was organized by age into subgroups of 18-55, 56-69 and 70-plus years, and those subgroups contained 148, 28 and 57 TCR-sequenced participants, respectively. The paper's findings and limits, for the study overall: CD4 TCRs associated with the vaccine covered the entire spike protein, and the dominant responses were in regions 160-218 and 743-854. Participants were mostly white British and included more females than males, and it was suggested by the authors that clonal diversity may have been underestimated. The 56-69-year group was small, and its depth increase did not reach significance, likely because of low power. Conclusions about previously exposed vaccinees are limited because only six or seven AZD1222 recipients were SARS-CoV-2 seropositive at baseline. Nearly half of unique spike-specific TCRs reportedly recognized epitopes outside regions mutated in the B.1.351 and B.1.1.7 variants. After two AZD1222 doses, both the breadth and the depth of spike-specific TCRs were significantly higher than at day 0 and than in MenACWY recipients. Because no samples from the day 14 peak response were available, repertoires could be characterized only after the peak T cell response.

What this sample's time point label stands for: baseline before first vaccination. The meaning of the sample's treatment or condition label: meningococcal conjugate vaccine given as trial control. Samples from vaccinated people were obtained from the UK trials COV001 and COV002, which included a single-blind randomized controlled phase 2/3 trial of AZD1222 (ChAdOx1 nCoV-19) in healthy adults. Trial participant PBMC samples were collected at day 0 and day 28 after the second dose for TCRbeta chain sequencing. V drops 5 bases and J drops 5 bases, leaving 7 bases in between. CDR3 length: 12 amino acids, cysteine to phenylalanine. The entry retains the CDR3 DNA only, 36 bases that are in frame from base 1.

The material sequenced was peripheral blood, taken on day 0 of MenACWY control vaccination. The TCR was taken from an adult in good health. The sequence joins TRBV12-3 or TRBV12-4 to TRBJ1-5; the D gene lacks a confident call. CDR3 protein: CASSPTYQPQHF. The sequenced DNA is TGTGCCAGCAGTCCAACCTATCAGCCCCAGCATTTT.